This T cell receptor (beta chain) was captured by sequencing in a study of blood T cells in healthy people across ages (dated by TCRdb to between 2015 and 2016). Study-level background: In model experiments, template switching captured about one uniquely barcoded TCR beta cDNA molecule for every two T cells. To track age-related changes in TCR beta repertoire diversity, the study relied on deep sequencing normalized with unique cDNA molecular identifiers. Four age groups were formed from the donors: young (average approximately 15 years), middle-aged (approximately 40), aged (around 62) and long-lived (about 80). For two donors (one aged 18 to 29 and one aged 80 or older), the study analyzed two additional independent replicas of 1 million unique cDNA reads from the same blood draw. To avoid experimental bias, donors of different ages were spread randomly across the sequencing lanes. The paper's findings and limits, for the study overall: The long-lived group showed more naive CD4+ T cells, fewer expanded clones and increased TCR diversity than the aged group, suggesting age selection. As age increased, observed TCR beta diversity per million T cells dropped in a roughly linear way, and a significant reduction was already evident by age roughly 40. Estimates of total diversity based on one million sequenced T cells were regarded as lower bounds and as underestimates. Since profiling was done on bulk unsorted PBMCs, naive and antigen-experienced compartments could not be conclusively compared. The percentage of naive T cells measured by flow cytometry correlated strongly with observed TCR beta diversity. Because donor CMV infection status was unknown, age-related changes in expanded clonotypes were potentially confounded.

The roughly 39 donors, aged about 6 to 100 years, were systemically healthy Caucasian individuals from Russia. Each donor gave 8 to 10 milliliters of peripheral blood, collected into EDTA-treated Vacutainer tubes. Ficoll-Paque density-gradient centrifugation was used to isolate PBMCs, with at least 6 million per sample. Total RNA was extracted from PBMCs with Trizol reagent, with at least 6 micrograms obtained per sample. For every donor, an aliquot of PBMCs went through flow cytometry to measure the percentages of naive CD45RAhigh/CD27high T cells. Libraries were made using 5' RACE. Sequencing relied on an Illumina HiSeq 2500. A second PCR of roughly 7 to 11 cycles was performed with a sample-barcoded 5' primer and a J-beta primer mix. A unique molecular identifier was introduced onto each TCR beta cDNA molecule by a template-switch 5' adaptor carrying 12 random nucleotides. Each sample yielded at least 2.5 million CDR3-containing paired-end reads. All of the RNA was converted into first-strand cDNA using the Mint cDNA synthesis kit, with a TRBC-specific oligonucleotide serving as the primer. Following uracil-DNA glycosylase treatment, a first 18-cycle PCR with universal primers M1SS and BC2_uni_R was performed on all cDNA. As for the original processing: Normalization of each sample was performed by random selection of 1 million high-quality reads, each carrying a distinct molecular identifier. Reads sharing molecular identifiers were discarded rather than binned into consensus sequences. CDR3 identification, clonotype clustering and error correction used MiTCR with a Q25 quality threshold and the strictest error-elimination algorithm. Lower-bound total TCR beta diversity was estimated with a nonparametric unseen species model using Euler transformation. Using fastp trimming at Q25 and MiXCR clonotype assembly, TCRdb reanalyzed the public sequencing data and kept in-frame beta chains. A single entry per CDR3 protein holds the most common genes and DNA from its merged rows. TCRdb, not the authors, supplied the V and J calls. The sample includes more than 650,000 distinct CDR3 sequences, with 20% to 25% observed a single time. The top ten constitute about 22% of the sample.

In this sample, this clonotype turned up a few times. There is no known antigen for this receptor. No per-base quality is available; no much larger clone lies one base away. The V end loses 4 bases and the J end loses 0 bases, and a stretch of 15 bases separates them. Reading the germline V gene gives CDR1 SGHRS and CDR2 YFSETQ. Including the terminal cysteine and phenylalanine, the CDR3 comprises 16 residues. The retained sequence is limited to the CDR3, 48 bases, with the frame set at the first base. The chain is made from TRBV5-1 and TRBJ2-3; TRBD2 is possibly the D segment (5 matching bases). The sample consisted of blood. This sequence originates from a man between 70 and 80 years old in good health. The CDR3 protein sequence reads: CASSAPGLTSTDTQYF. Here is the DNA: TGCGCCAGCAGCGCTCCCGGACTGACTAGCACAGATACGCAGTATTTT. Supplemented by the reference TRBV5-1 and TRBJ2-3 proteins around the CDR3, the complete variable domain is KAGVTQTPRYLIKTRGQQVTLSCSPISGHRSVSWYQQTPGQGLQFLFEYFSETQRNKGNFPGRFSGRQFSNSRSEMNVSTLELGDSALYLCASSAPGLTSTDTQYFGPGTRLTVL.